This TCR beta chain comes out of a study of Ad26.COV2.S vaccination and SARS-CoV-2 variants (dated by TCRdb to the early 2020s). Regarding the research as a whole: Donors in the vaccine arm were drawn from COV1001, a phase I-IIa trial of Ad26.COV2.S in healthy adults that was multicentre, randomized, double-blind and placebo-controlled. Trial participants were randomized into five groups of five: low-dose or high-dose Ad26.COV2.S given once or twice, or placebo on both occasions. TCRbeta repertoire sequencing served as the tool for gauging how specific and how broad the SARS-CoV-2-reactive T cell receptors were following Ad26.COV2.S vaccination. Ad26.COV2.S was administered intramuscularly at 5 x 10^10 or 1 x 10^11 viral particles, either as a single shot or as two shots given 56 days apart. A total of approximately 32 samples were included in the TCR-sequenced set, comprising around 19 Ad26.COV2.S vaccine recipients, 5 placebo recipients and 8 SARS-CoV-2 convalescent individuals. Investigators remained blinded to trial group allocation during experiments and outcome assessment. Overall study results and their limits: According to the authors, total T cell responses may have been underestimated by the TCR breadth and depth analyses. Comparing responses between vaccine doses or regimens was not something the study was powered to do. After vaccination, substantial breadth of spike-specific CD8+ and CD4+ T cell responses was reported. Non-spike TCR breadth was comparable between vaccine and placebo recipients, consistent with the vaccine containing only spike. Ad26.COV2.S recipients had higher spike-specific TCR breadth than placebo recipients (P = 0.0014).

The immunoSEQ Assay was used to sequence TCRbeta CDR3 regions. After extraction, genomic DNA underwent amplification by bias-controlled multiplex PCR, followed by high-throughput sequencing. On the authors' methods: Collapsing and filtering of sequences were performed to quantify the absolute abundance of each unique TCRbeta CDR3 region. T cell fraction was estimated by normalizing TCRbeta template counts to usable DNA, with usable DNA measured through amplification of reference genes found in all nucleated cells. Repertoire TCRs were annotated as SARS-CoV-2-specific by exact matching of V gene, CDR3 amino acid sequence and J gene to a known reactive TCR set. The reference SARS-CoV-2 TCR set was derived from MIRA and filtered for enrichment in COVID-19-positive ImmuneCODE repertoires, a step that removed public or cross-reactive TCRs. Using the MIRA antigens, annotated TCRs were further analysed by specific ORF or by position within an ORF. Breadth was defined as the number of annotated unique rearrangements divided by the total number of unique productive rearrangements, and depth was defined as the summed frequency of the annotated unique rearrangements. Group comparisons of TCR breadth used two-sided Wilcoxon rank-sum tests. The clones in this table, taken by TCRdb from immuneACCESS, are in-frame only. Not every clone is retained; where verified, under half of the shortfall comes from an unresolved V gene, and the cause of the rest is unknown. V and J calls plus clone size are reproduced from that table; the DNA served to infer D and trimming. The sample table lists 350,000 to 500,000 clones, about 90% of them with a count of one. The leading ten clones occupy roughly 4.3% of the sample.

To note about this clone: Its cognate antigen has yet to be identified. Within one base of it there is no much larger clone, and no base qualities were kept.

What this sample's treatment or condition label stands for: roughly 19 received Ad26.COV2.S at low or high dose, single or two shots; about 5 received placebo; per-sample allocation not given. Repertoires of vaccine and placebo recipients were sequenced from samples collected on day 63 after the first injection. In Cohort 1b, roughly 25 adults aged 18-55 years were enrolled at a single site in Boston, USA, between 29 July and 7 August 2020. As a vaccine, Ad26.COV2.S was a replication-incompetent adenovirus type 26 vector that expressed a prefusion-stabilized SARS-CoV-2 spike protein derived from the original Wuhan strain. V loses 1 base of germline sequence and J loses 2 bases, and the interval between the two ends is 16 bases. The CDR3 holds 17 amino acids from the cysteine to the phenylalanine. Only the CDR3 region is kept as DNA, spanning 51 bases read in frame from base 1. According to the germline V gene (reference sequence), CDR1 reads SEHNR and CDR2 reads FQNEAQ.

Recombination connected TRBV7-9 to TRBJ2-3, with the D gene tentatively TRBD1 or TRBD2, based on 5 matching bases in each. The TCR was taken from a person between 18 and 59 years old who received the Ad26.COV2.S COVID-19 vaccine or a placebo. Sequences were derived from peripheral blood, sampled in a trial of Ad26.COV2.S vaccine versus placebo. The nucleotides read TGTGCCAGCAGCTTAGTGGGACCTAACCCGAACACAGATACGCAGTATTTT. Translated, it reads CASSLVGPNPNTDTQYF.